This passage covers 25 T cell receptor beta chains from one sample sequenced in a study of graft-versus-host responses after intestinal transplantation. For these TCRs, the target antigens are not known. Measured with immunoSEQ multiplex PCR; TCRdb has only the in-frame clones, and not every one. The profile covers more than 100,000 clones, with 93% appearing a single time and around 1.2% taken by the ten largest. The sample consisted of unstimulated CD8+ T cells sorted from spleen or lymph node cells, taken before intestinal transplant. The receptors were gathered from a human donor who received an intestinal transplant.

J is TRBJ1-2 and V is TRBV4-1, with TRBD1 as a possible D gene (5 bases). V gave up 4 bases and J gave up 8 bases, with 17 bases separating them. The CDR3 length is 14 residues. Germline V gene sequence: CDR1 MGHRA, CDR2 YSYEKL. CDR3 in DNA: TGCGCCAGCAGCCCCCTCTCGGGGCTTGGGGGCTACACCTTC. Residues: CASSPLSGLGGYTF.

The chain links TRBV7-9 to TRBJ2-1, with D possibly matching TRBD2 (7 bases). CDR3 length: 14 residues. The germline V gene has CDR1 SEHNR and CDR2 FQNEAQ (reference sequence). Trimming removed 5 bases from V and 7 bases from J, with 15 bases in between. The CDR3 DNA reads TGTGCCAGCAGCCCGAGGGGGGGCTCTAATGAGCAGTTCTTC. Translated: CASSPRGGSNEQFF. Full variable domain (remainder filled in from reference TRBV7-9 and TRBJ2-1): DTGVSQNPRHKITKRGQNVTFRCDPISEHNRLYWYRQTLGQGPEFLTYFQNEAQLEKSRLLSDRFSAERPKGSFSTLEIQRTEQGDSAMYLCASSPRGGSNEQFFGPGTRLTVL.

The CDR3 bases are TGTGCCAGCAGGAGAGACAGGGGGGCTGAAGCTTTCTTT. Its translation: CASRRDRGAEAFF. The genes are TRBV6-5 and TRBJ1-1; 9 bases agree with TRBD1. Germline CDR1 reads MNHEY; CDR2 reads SVGAGI. The V segment lost 6 bases and the J segment 6 bases; nucleotides outside the gene matches: 5. This CDR3 is built from 13 residues.

This chain uses TRBV11-3 with TRBJ2-5, with TRBD2 matching over 9 bases. Trimming cost V 2 bases and J 3 bases; bases outside gene matches: 4. Germline lookup yields CDR1 SGHNT and CDR2 YENEEA. The CDR3 spans 15 residues. CDR3 coding DNA: TGTGCCAGCAGCTTATGGCGGGGGGGCGAAGAGACCCAGTACTTC. It translates to CASSLWRGGEETQYF.

J is TRBJ2-3 and V is TRBV7-8, with a weak D call TRBD2 (7 bases). Germline V gene lookup returns CDR1 SGHVS and CDR2 FQNEAQ. Trimming stripped 2 bases from V and 5 bases from J, with 14 bases between. This CDR3 is 15 amino acids long. The CDR3 protein is CASSLRGAGGDTQYF. DNA of the CDR3: TGTGCCAGCAGCTTACGGGGGGCCGGGGGAGATACGCAGTATTTT.

V and J are TRBV7-9 and TRBJ2-5; TRBD1 matches at 7 bases. The CDR3 length is 15 residues. Looked up from germline, CDR1 is SEHNR and CDR2 is FQNEAQ (reference sequence). V was pared by 4 bases and J by 5 bases, with 10 bases of the junction left unmatched. CDR3 sequence reads: CASSSFDRATETQYF. The DNA for the CDR3 is TGTGCCAGCAGCTCGTTTGACAGGGCGACGGAGACCCAGTACTTC. The whole variable domain, remainder taken from reference TRBV7-9 and TRBJ2-5, is DTGVSQNPRHKITKRGQNVTFRCDPISEHNRLYWYRQTLGQGPEFLTYFQNEAQLEKSRLLSDRFSAERPKGSFSTLEIQRTEQGDSAMYLCASSSFDRATETQYFGPGTRLLVL.

The chain is built from TRBV7-6 and TRBJ2-7; D perhaps matches TRBD2 (6 bases). CDR1 and CDR2 (germline): SGHVS, FNYEAQ. The ends were cut back, 3 bases at V and 1 base at J, with 10 bases in the middle. The CDR3 covers 14 residues. CDR3 sequence: CASSLGGTSYEQYF. The DNA of the CDR3 is TGTGCCAGCAGCTTGGGAGGAACTTCCTACGAGCAGTACTTC. The full variable domain, its missing parts supplied by reference TRBV7-6 and TRBJ2-7, is GAGVSQSPRYKVTKRGQDVALRCDPISGHVSLYWYRQALGQGPEFLTYFNYEAQQDKSGLPNDRFSAERPEGSISTLTIQRTEQRDSAMYRCASSLGGTSYEQYFGPGTRLTVT.

The rearrangement links TRBV6-1 to TRBJ1-3; no definite D call. Deletions cut 5 bases from V and 1 base from J, with 6 bases between. CDR1 is MNHNS, CDR2 SASEGT, per germline. The length of the CDR3 is 13 residues. In nucleotides, the CDR3 is TGTGCCAGCAGTTCAGAATCTGGAAACACCATATATTTT. Protein product: CASSSESGNTIYF.

V and J are TRBV19 and TRBJ2-1; 12 nucleotides align to TRBD2. Trimming took 3 bases from V and 5 from J; bases not matched to a gene: 5. Germline CDR1 is LNHDA and CDR2 is SQIVND (reference sequence). The CDR3 runs 16 residues. This chain's CDR3 is CASSITSGGTHNEQFF. The DNA for the CDR3 is TGTGCCAGTAGTATCACTAGCGGGGGGACCCACAATGAGCAGTTCTTC.

Only one count was recorded for this clone. The chain employs TRBV10-3 and TRBJ2-2, with D hard to call. Germline CDR1 reads ENHRY; CDR2 reads SYGVKD. There are 17 residues in the CDR3. Deletions cut 3 bases from V and 3 bases from J, with 17 bases between. For the CDR3, the DNA is TGTGCCATCAGTGATAGGACCCAAGTTTACGACACCGGGGAGCTGTTTTTT. Protein: CAISDRTQVYDTGELFF.

The V gene is TRBV7-6, the J gene TRBJ2-7, with D unresolved. Per germline, CDR1 SGHVS and CDR2 FNYEAQ. V was shortened by 8 bases and J by 3 bases, with 14 bases between the two germline ends. The CDR3 has 13 residues. The CDR3 DNA follows: TGTGCCAGCGCGGACCCAAATAACTACGAGCAGTACTTC. Translated, it gives CASADPNNYEQYF.

This sequence joins TRBV13 and TRBJ2-1; 10 bases agree with TRBD2. V dropped 2 bases and J dropped 9; count of bases not matched to a gene: 10. Per germline, CDR1 PRHDT and CDR2 FYEKMQ (reference sequence). The CDR3 covers 16 residues. CDR3 sequence: CASSLRERGGLGEQFF. The DNA of the CDR3 is TGTGCCAGCAGCTTACGAGAGCGGGGGGGCCTAGGTGAGCAGTTCTTC.

The chain employs TRBV6-1 and TRBJ2-7; possibly TRBD2 for D (6 bases). This CDR3 comprises 14 residues. CDR1 is MNHNS and CDR2 is SASEGT in the germline V gene. With 0 bases removed from V and 2 bases from J, the gap between germline ends came to 8 bases. The CDR3 region has the DNA TGTGCCAGCAGTGAAGCGGGGGGTACCTACGAGCAGTACTTC. It is translated as CASSEAGGTYEQYF.

This chain links TRBV11-3 with TRBJ2-3, with 9 bases that match TRBD2. CDR1 is SGHNT and CDR2 is YENEEA in the germline V gene. J gave up 4 bases and V 0 bases, and 2 bases lay outside the gene matches. The length of the CDR3 is 15 residues. The CDR3 sequence is CASSLDSGGSDTQYF. The CDR3, as DNA: TGTGCCAGCAGCTTAGATAGCGGGGGCTCAGATACGCAGTATTTT.

This chain uses TRBV6-6 with TRBJ2-2, with 7 bases fitting TRBD2. Losses at the gene ends were 6 bases for V and 3 bases for J; bases not matched to a gene: 4. The CDR3 spans 14 residues. Looked up from germline, CDR1 is MNHNY and CDR2 is SVGAGI (reference sequence). As DNA, the CDR3 is TGTGCCAGCAGCCGGGACTACTACACCGGGGAGCTGTTTTTT. Translation gives CASSRDYYTGELFF.

V and J are TRBV19 and TRBJ2-7, with D unresolved. Germline V CDR1 and CDR2: LNHDA, SQIVND (reference sequence). Trimming pared 6 bases from V and 1 base from J, leaving 13 bases between. CDR3 length: 14 amino acids. CDR3 loop: CASRPGQGSYEQYF. The CDR3 DNA follows: TGTGCCAGTAGGCCGGGCCAAGGGTCCTACGAGCAGTACTTC.

The chain couples TRBV15 to TRBJ1-1; 8 bases are shared with TRBD1. Per the germline V gene, CDR1 is LNHNV and CDR2 is YYDKDF (reference sequence). The CDR3 consists of 18 residues. V shed 0 bases and J 5 bases; nucleotides not matched to a gene: 14. The CDR3 coding sequence is TGTGCCACCAGCAGAGATTTGGCAGGGGGCATGGGGGATACTGAAGCTTTCTTT. Translating it yields CATSRDLAGGMGDTEAFF.

The rearrangement links TRBV9 to TRBJ1-1; tentatively, D is TRBD1 (5 bases). V shed 4 bases and J shed 8 bases, with 15 bases lying between them. CDR1 SGDLS and CDR2 YYNGEE come from the germline V gene. The CDR3 covers 13 residues. Here the CDR3 DNA reads TGTGCCAGCAGCCCCGGGGGTTCGCAGGAAGCTTTCTTT. Its translation: CASSPGGSQEAFF.

The genes are TRBV29-1 and TRBJ1-1; D is undetermined. The CDR3 loop spans 12 amino acids. Per germline, CDR1 SQVTM and CDR2 ANQGSEA. Deletions cut 0 bases from V and 7 bases from J, with 9 bases between. The DNA for the CDR3 is TGCAGCGTTGAAGATCTCCCCCTTGAAGCTTTCTTT. This codes for CSVEDLPLEAFF.

This clone is a singleton in its sample. The rearrangement uses TRBV6-1 and TRBJ1-1, with TRBD1 matching over 7 bases. Germline CDR1 is MNHNS and CDR2 is SASEGT. V lost 5 bases to trimming and J lost 1 base; unmatched junction nucleotides: 4. The CDR3 consists of 14 residues. As DNA, the CDR3 is TGTGCCAGCAGTACCGACAGGGAGAACACTGAAGCTTTCTTT. Protein product: CASSTDRENTEAFF.

This rearrangement joins TRBV11-2 to TRBJ2-7; 9 bases are shared with TRBD1. The CDR3 extends over 16 amino acids. Trimming removed 1 base from V and 4 bases from J; junction bases left unmatched: 8. Germline assignment: CDR1 SGHAT and CDR2 FQNNGV. The DNA of the CDR3 is TGTGCCAGCAGCTTAGGGTTATCGGACAGGGGTTACGAGCAGTACTTC. This codes for CASSLGLSDRGYEQYF.

The rearrangement links TRBV7-9 to TRBJ2-7, with 7 positions matching TRBD1. Germline V gene data show CDR1 as SEHNR and CDR2 as FQNEAQ (reference sequence). CDR3 size: 17 residues. V lost 5 bases to trimming and J lost 0 bases; unmatched junction nucleotides: 13. The CDR3 region has the DNA TGTGCCAGCAGCCTAACCTTAGGGGGCGCGGGCTCCTACGAGCAGTACTTC. Translating gives CASSLTLGGAGSYEQYF.

The chain carries TRBV6-5 and TRBJ2-2; D may be TRBD1 (6 bases). The ends were cut back, 2 bases at V and 6 bases at J, with 7 bases in the middle. Per germline, CDR1 MNHEY and CDR2 SVGAGI. The CDR3 runs to 13 residues. The CDR3 region is CASSYGGAGELFF. CDR3 coding DNA: TGTGCCAGCAGTTACGGGGGCGCCGGGGAGCTGTTTTTT.

This clone came up a few times. This chain links TRBV19 with TRBJ2-7; tentative D call: TRBD2 (7 bases). V gave up 3 bases and J gave up 3 bases, with 12 bases separating them. The CDR3 sequence is 14 residues long. In germline, CDR1 is LNHDA, CDR2 SQIVND (reference sequence). The chain's CDR3 is CASSMGGALYEQYF. The DNA of the CDR3 is TGTGCCAGTAGTATGGGGGGGGCTCTCTACGAGCAGTACTTC.

This clone has a single count. The genes are TRBV4-2 and TRBJ2-5, with 10 bases aligning to TRBD2. CDR3 length: 19 residues. Per germline, CDR1 LGHNA and CDR2 YNFKEQ. The V gene end was trimmed by 4 bases and the J gene end by 3 bases; junction bases not matched to a gene: 17. This CDR3 is CASSPRGGGASGGEETQYF. The DNA for the CDR3 is TGTGCCAGCAGCCCCCGGGGGGGAGGTGCTAGCGGGGGAGAAGAGACCCAGTACTTC.